Here is one T cell receptor beta chain with its context. Its antigen is unidentified. Healthy donors of bone marrow made up the group. This record comes from a study of cytomegalovirus exposure and HLA in healthy donors. Study-level background: Of the donors genotyped, about 390 in all, around 76% fell in the Caucasian-associated ancestry cluster.

Study-wide results and limits: TCR beta V- and J-gene trimming, according to a later analysis, was linked to a missense DCLRE1C variant. Because they were indistinguishable, some V segments, including TRBV6-2 and TRBV6-3, were excluded.

The germline CDR1 and CDR2 sequences are MNHNS and SASEGT. This CDR3 has 16 amino acids. J gave up 5 bases and V 4 bases, and 10 bases lay outside the gene matches. The study ran its PCR with 60 Vbeta and 13 Jbeta primers. Assay used: immunoSEQ multiplex PCR; TCRdb lists only in-frame clones, some missing. The table lists approximately 150,000 clones, about 80% of them singletons. The TCR comes from a man younger than 40 in good health and CMV-seropositive. This chain connects TRBV6-1 to TRBJ1-2, with 10 positions matching TRBD1. The sequenced sample consisted of PBMCs. CDR3 sequence reads: CASSGRDRGLGYGYTF. CDR3 DNA: TGTGCCAGCAGTGGCCGGGACAGGGGCCTCGGGTATGGCTACACCTTC.